This T cell receptor (beta chain) was obtained from a study of metastatic and nonmetastatic thyroid tumors. Study-level background: Repertoires were compared across blood and tumor or nodule tissue from malignant and benign thyroid patients.

Thyroid surgery had not been preceded by any treatment in any patient. Using MiXCR, TCRdb reanalyzed the PCR reads. The sample carries over 10,000 clones, around an eighth recorded once. V lost 0 bases and J lost 0, with 12 bases in between. The CDR3 spans 18 residues. Germline CDR1 and CDR2: MNHNY and SVGAGI (reference sequence). By share of the sample, this clone is medium-sized. What was sequenced was blood. The rearrangement links TRBV6-6 to TRBJ2-6, with D hard to call. The sequence was collected from a female donor with papillary thyroid cancer or a benign thyroid nodule (not recorded which). Some clones in this sample may be carry-over from other donors' samples. The CDR3 nucleotides are TGTGCCAGCAGTTACTCGGCAACGGGTAGCTCTGGGGCCAACGTCCTGACTTTC. Translating gives CASSYSATGSSGANVLTF.